This T cell receptor (beta chain) was documented in a study of blood T cell repertoires in COVID-19. Across the study: Both acute and convalescent COVID-19 samples were obtained from the United States, Italy and Spain.

As processed by the authors: From reference gene primer amplification, estimates of nucleated cell counts were derived. The method was immunoSEQ multiplex PCR; TCRdb's version includes in-frame clones alone and lacks a portion of them. The V and J calls and the clone size are those of that table, but D and trimming were determined from the DNA. The data show 300,000 to 350,000 clones, roughly 85% seen once. Individuals aged roughly 18 to 95 years were recruited from approximately 24 US areas. Participant-given clinical history determined each cohort assignment. The germline gives CDR1 LGHNA, CDR2 YSLEER. Losses at the gene ends were 1 base for V and 4 bases for J; bases not matched to a gene: 6. This CDR3 spans 15 amino acids.

The chain recombines TRBV4-3 with TRBJ2-5; TRBD2 aligns across 7 bases. The TCR was taken from a man aged 25-45 years who had recovered from COVID-19. What was sequenced was PBMCs or T cells enriched from blood (not recorded which). CDR3 residues: CASSQGEGGGETQYF. The CDR3 DNA reads TGCGCCAGCAGCCAAGGAGAGGGCGGGGGAGAGACCCAGTACTTC.